The 31 T cell receptor beta chains listed next were all sequenced from one sample in a study of blood T cell repertoires in COVID-19. Produced via immunoSEQ multiplex PCR; TCRdb's table is partial and in-frame only. The repertoire holds over 85,000 clones, with approximately 80% as singletons. The sample was peripheral blood. The source is a man between 60 and 70 years old with acute or convalescent COVID-19.

This clone has only a few counts. The V and J genes are TRBV9 and TRBJ1-1; D possibly corresponds to TRBD1 (6 bases). Germline values: CDR1 SGDLS, CDR2 YYNGEE. CDR3 length equals 14 residues. The V and J ends lost 5 bases and 6 bases respectively, with 17 bases between them. The CDR3 reads CASSETGEPSEAFF. The CDR3 nucleotides read TGTGCCAGCAGTGAGACAGGCGAACCGTCTGAAGCTTTCTTT.

V and J are TRBV23-1 and TRBJ1-4, with 12 bases that match TRBD1. TRBV23-1 is annotated as an ORF whose role is uncertain. This CDR3 region has 16 residues. The CDR3 spells CPGVRDRGPGGEKLFF. The CDR3 DNA reads TGCCCCGGGGTGCGGGACAGGGGGCCGGGAGGTGAAAAACTGTTTTTT.

J is TRBJ1-1 and V is TRBV4-1; the D gene is possibly TRBD1 (5 bases). The CDR3 is 13 residues long. V was cut by 1 base and J by 11 bases, with 14 bases left in between. Looked up from germline, CDR1 is MGHRA and CDR2 is YSYEKL. In DNA form, the CDR3 reads TGCGCCAGCAGCCAAGCCGGATTGGGGCGGGCTTTCTTT. Translating it yields CASSQAGLGRAFF.

The chain uses TRBV30 and TRBJ1-1; D gene unclear. Germline V lookup: CDR1 GTSNPN, CDR2 SVGIG (reference sequence). This CDR3 comprises 13 residues. With 3 bases removed from V and 1 base from J, the gap between germline ends came to 9 bases. CDR3 protein: CAWSPTSNTEAFF. For the CDR3, the DNA is TGTGCCTGGAGCCCCACATCGAACACTGAAGCTTTCTTT.

The chain combines TRBV27 with TRBJ2-1, with TRBD2 identical over 7 bases. Germline CDR1 MNHEY, CDR2 SMNVEV (reference sequence). Trimming at V came to 2 bases and at J to 10 bases, leaving 8 bases not matched to a gene. The CDR3 contains 14 residues. The DNA for the CDR3 is TGTGCCAGCAGTTTAAGGGCCCTCGGGGGGGAGCAGTTCTTC. This encodes CASSLRALGGEQFF.

This chain links TRBV7-3 with TRBJ2-2; 11 nucleotides agree with TRBD2. The length of the CDR3 is 17 residues. V was pared by 4 bases and J by 1 base, with 5 bases of the junction left unmatched. Germline V gene sequence: CDR1 SGHTA, CDR2 FQGTGA. The CDR3 bases are TGTGCCAGCAGCTCGGGACTAGCGGCAGGGAACACCGGGGAGCTGTTTTTT. This encodes CASSSGLAAGNTGELFF.

The rearrangement joins TRBV15 to TRBJ1-4, with D tentatively TRBD1 (5 bases). CDR3 length equals 13 residues. The ends were cut back, 3 bases at V and 7 bases at J, with 9 bases in the middle. CDR1 is LNHNV, CDR2 YYDKDF, per germline (reference sequence). The CDR3 DNA reads TGTGCCACCAGCAGGGGGCGAAGTGAAAAACTGTTTTTT. Translating it yields CATSRGRSEKLFF.

The V and J genes are TRBV2 and TRBJ2-3; TRBD2 might be the D (5 bases). Deletions cut 3 bases from V and 14 bases from J, with 24 bases between. The germline CDR1 and CDR2 sequences are SNHLY and FYNNEI. The CDR3 spans 15 residues. The CDR3, as DNA: TGTGCCAGCAGTGATGGGATGAGGGCTAGTGGTACGACGTATTTT. Protein sequence: CASSDGMRASGTTYF.

This chain joins TRBV28 and TRBJ2-7; a weak D match, TRBD2 (5 bases). The ends were cut back, 6 bases at V and 1 base at J, with 22 bases in the middle. The CDR3 totals 17 residues. Germline lookup yields CDR1 MDHEN and CDR2 SYDVKM. DNA for the CDR3: TGTGCCAGCAGCCCCCGACGTCTGGGGAGAGGGTCCTACGAGCAGTACGTC. This encodes CASSPRRLGRGSYEQYV.

The CDR3 loop reads CASKFMADKNEKLFF. For the CDR3, the DNA is TGTGCCAGCAAATTTATGGCCGATAAAAATGAAAAACTGTTTTTT. J is TRBJ1-4 and V is TRBV2; D uncertain. Trimming pared 7 bases from V and 5 bases from J, leaving 17 bases between. Germline loops: CDR1 SNHLY, CDR2 FYNNEI. This CDR3 spans 15 amino acids.

This clone was detected once. V gene TRBV7-8 combines with J gene TRBJ2-1; TRBD2 aligns across 13 bases. The CDR3 totals 19 residues. V was pared by 5 bases and J by 0 bases, with 10 bases of the junction left unmatched. Germline loops: CDR1 SGHVS, CDR2 FQNEAQ. The CDR3 spells CASSNPVLAGGSSYNEQFF. As DNA, the CDR3 is TGTGCCAGCAGCAACCCCGTACTAGCGGGGGGGAGCTCCTACAATGAGCAGTTCTTC. Supplemented by reference TRBV7-8 and TRBJ2-1, the full variable domain reads GAGVSQSPRYKVAKRGQDVALRCDPISGHVSLFWYQQALGQGPEFLTYFQNEAQLDKSGLPSDRFFAERPEGSVSTLKIQRTQQEDSAVYLCASSNPVLAGGSSYNEQFFGPGTRLTVL.

The rearrangement joins TRBV28 to TRBJ2-5; tentative D call: TRBD2 (5 bases). V was cut by 3 bases and J by 7 bases, with 12 bases left in between. The V gene's germline CDR1 is MDHEN and CDR2 SYDVKM. The CDR3 has 13 residues. The CDR3 here is CASSFHRAGTQYF. As DNA, the CDR3 is TGTGCCAGCAGTTTCCACCGGGCGGGGACCCAGTACTTC.

This chain links TRBV7-6 with TRBJ2-5; D not resolved. This CDR3 comprises 11 residues. Germline values: CDR1 SGHVS, CDR2 FNYEAQ. V lost 4 bases and J lost 7, with 7 bases in between. CDR3 in DNA: TGTGCCAGCAGCTCCGGCGGGACCCAGTACTTC. Its translation is CASSSGGTQYF.

This chain joins TRBV7-8 and TRBJ1-4; a possible D gene is TRBD1 (5 bases). Germline V gives CDR1 SGHVS, CDR2 FQNEAQ. Trimming removed 2 bases from V and 5 bases from J, with 15 bases in between. This CDR3 contains 16 residues. CDR3 residues: CASSLTPGRENEKLFF. The CDR3 coding sequence is TGTGCCAGCAGCTTAACACCGGGACGGGAGAATGAAAAACTGTTTTTT.

The rearrangement joins TRBV2 to TRBJ1-2, with 9 bases identical to TRBD1. The CDR3 covers 14 residues. Trimming cost V 10 bases and J 4 bases; bases outside gene matches: 10. Germline-derived CDR1 and CDR2 are SNHLY and FYNNEI. CDR3 sequence reads: CATSGTGSSYGYTF. For the CDR3, the DNA is TGTGCCACCTCCGGGACAGGGTCGAGCTATGGCTACACCTTC.

This chain links TRBV6-5 with TRBJ1-5, with TRBD1 matching 11 bases. Trimming cost V 6 bases and J 2 bases; bases outside gene matches: 3. This CDR3 contains 15 residues. CDR1 and CDR2 (germline): MNHEY, SVGAGI. CDR3 sequence (DNA): TGTGCCAGCAGAAGGGACAGGGGGGGCAATCAGCCCCAGCATTTT. This codes for CASRRDRGGNQPQHF.

The chain has TRBV4-2 and TRBJ2-1; D remains unclear. There are 17 residues in the CDR3. V lost 0 bases, J lost 5 bases, and 17 bases lay in between. Germline V gene data show CDR1 as LGHNA and CDR2 as YNFKEQ. CDR3 sequence reads: CASSQDYRPAAHNEQFF. CDR3 DNA sequence: TGTGCCAGCAGCCAAGATTATCGTCCGGCGGCGCACAATGAGCAGTTCTTC.

This clone has a single count. CDR3 sequence: CASSLRTGSTEAFF. CDR3 DNA sequence: TGTGCCAGCAGTCTCCGGACAGGGAGCACTGAAGCTTTCTTT. The chain joins TRBV27 to TRBJ1-1; 8 nucleotides match TRBD1. Germline V CDR1 and CDR2: MNHEY, SMNVEV (reference sequence). Unmatched junction bases numbered 6, after V lost 5 bases and J lost 4 bases. The CDR3 totals 14 residues.

The chain uses TRBV6-5 and TRBJ1-5, with 7 bases that match TRBD1. The CDR3 extends over 15 amino acids. Trimming cost V 4 bases and J 1 base; bases outside gene matches: 4. Germline V CDR1 and CDR2: MNHEY, SVGAGI. CDR3 nucleotide sequence: TGTGCCAGCAGTTCGACAGGGTTAAGCAATCAGCCCCAGCATTTT. Translated: CASSSTGLSNQPQHF.

The rearrangement uses TRBV4-1 and TRBJ2-5, with D maybe TRBD2 (6 bases). The CDR3 runs 16 residues. Germline V gives CDR1 MGHRA, CDR2 YSYEKL. Deletions cut 2 bases from V and 1 base from J, with 14 bases between. CDR3 in amino acids: CASSQNLGGLQETQYF. In DNA form, the CDR3 reads TGCGCCAGCAGCCAAAACCTGGGGGGACTCCAAGAGACCCAGTACTTC.

The V call is TRBV3-1 (or the pseudogene TRBV3-2), the J call TRBJ1-1; maybe TRBD1 (6 bases). Germline CDR1 is LGHDT and CDR2 is YNNKEL (reference sequence). The V gene lost 6 bases and the J gene lost 4 bases, with 15 bases spanning the gap. This CDR3 comprises 14 residues. The CDR3 reads CASRPPGEGTEAFF. CDR3 nucleotide sequence: TGTGCCAGCAGACCCCCAGGGGAGGGCACTGAAGCTTTCTTT.

This clone appeared a single time. CDR3 protein: CASSGGDSRGLGAKNIQYF. In nucleotides, the CDR3 is TGTGCCAGCAGCGGTGGGGACTCACGCGGACTCGGAGCCAAAAACATTCAGTACTTC. The genes are TRBV6-2 or TRBV6-3 and TRBJ2-4, with a tentative D call TRBD2 (6 bases). V lost 6 bases and J 0 bases, leaving 24 bases between the germline ends. The germline CDR1 and CDR2 sequences are MNHEY and SVGEGT. The CDR3 runs to 19 residues.

The chain couples TRBV19 to TRBJ2-2, with a possible D match to TRBD1 (6 bases). V lost 8 bases to trimming and J lost 1 base, with 17 bases between them. The length of the CDR3 is 16 residues. Looked up from germline, CDR1 is LNHDA and CDR2 is SQIVND (reference sequence). The CDR3 region has the DNA TGTGCCAGTCCTCCCCGGACAGCTAAGAACACCGGGGAGCTGTTTTTT. It codes for CASPPRTAKNTGELFF.

The rearrangement joins TRBV12-3 or TRBV12-4 to TRBJ2-7; D not certain. This CDR3 comprises 13 residues. V was shortened by 1 base and J by 1 base, with 5 bases between the two germline ends. The CDR3 nucleotides read TGTGCCAGCAGTTTAGGGGCTTCCTACGAGCAGTACTTC. Protein sequence: CASSLGASYEQYF.

This clone has only one observation. V usage is TRBV6-5 and J usage is TRBJ2-1; D is possibly TRBD2 (6 bases). Trimming removed 6 bases at V and 9 bases at J, with 15 bases between. The CDR3 runs 13 residues. In germline, CDR1 is MNHEY, CDR2 SVGAGI. CDR3 loop: CASRHPGVGEQFF. In DNA, the CDR3 is TGTGCCAGCAGGCACCCGGGGGTGGGTGAGCAGTTCTTC.

This clone was counted once. The chain links TRBV19 to TRBJ1-4; D perhaps matches TRBD1 (5 bases). Germline CDR1 LNHDA, CDR2 SQIVND (reference sequence). Between the trimmed V and J ends, which lost 6 bases and 4 bases, there was a span of 15 bases. The CDR3 length is 15 residues. The CDR3 nucleotides are TGTGCCAGTAGGCCTCAGGGCGCTAATAATGAAAAACTGTTTTTT. It is translated as CASRPQGANNEKLFF.

This clone was counted between two and nine times. The V and J genes are TRBV19 and TRBJ2-4, with a tentative D call TRBD1 (5 bases). Trimming cost V 0 bases and J 11 bases, with 20 bases left between them. There are 16 residues in the CDR3. The germline V gene has CDR1 LNHDA and CDR2 SQIVND (reference sequence). CDR3 residues: CASSIDHLGPLSFQYF. CDR3 bases: TGTGCCAGTAGTATAGATCATCTGGGGCCTTTATCTTTTCAGTACTTC.

This chain connects TRBV27 to TRBJ1-4; no clear D gene. This CDR3 has 15 amino acids. V lost 3 bases and J 4 bases, leaving 12 bases between the germline ends. Germline loops: CDR1 MNHEY, CDR2 SMNVEV (reference sequence). The CDR3, as DNA: TGTGCCAGCAGTTTTGCGAGGGCCGGTAATGAAAAACTGTTTTTT. Amino acid sequence: CASSFARAGNEKLFF.

This clone is labeled as medium-sized. The chain is built from TRBV28 and TRBJ1-6, with TRBD1 matching 9 bases. The CDR3 has 14 amino acids. Germline V CDR1 and CDR2: MDHEN, SYDVKM. The ends lost 3 bases at V and 8 bases at J; junction bases unmatched: 2. CDR3 sequence reads: CASSFGQGYSPLHF. CDR3 DNA: TGTGCCAGCAGTTTCGGACAGGGGTATTCACCCCTCCACTTT.

The table lists this clone with a count of one. The chain combines TRBV2 with TRBJ2-1; no definite D call. CDR1 and CDR2 from the germline V gene are SNHLY and FYNNEI. This CDR3 has 15 amino acids. The V gene lost 6 bases and the J gene lost 4 bases, with 16 bases spanning the gap. The CDR3 loop reads CASSPSNTVYNEQFF. In nucleotides, the CDR3 is TGTGCCAGCAGCCCGAGTAATACGGTTTACAATGAGCAGTTCTTC. The complete variable domain, with remaining parts taken from reference TRBV2 and TRBJ2-1, reads EPEVTQTPSHQVTQMGQEVILRCVPISNHLYFYWYRQILGQKVEFLVSFYNNEISEKSEIFDDQFSVERPDGSNFTLKIRSTKLEDSAMYFCASSPSNTVYNEQFFGPGTRLTVL.

The V gene is TRBV6-5, the J gene TRBJ2-1; 7 nucleotides agree with TRBD2. Looked up from germline, CDR1 is MNHEY and CDR2 is SVGAGI. CDR3 length: 15 residues. V was clipped by 4 bases and J by 7 bases; unmatched bases: 10. The CDR3 nucleotides are TGTGCCAGCAGTTCCAGCGGGGATCTATATAATGAGCAGTTCTTC. This sequence encodes CASSSSGDLYNEQFF.